This TCR beta chain was captured in a study of CXCR3-negative and CXCR3-positive naive CD8 T cells (dated by TCRdb to the late 2010s). In terms of the full investigation: In total, about 140 million TRB reads were obtained, or roughly 1.5 +/- 0.3 million reads per library. Data from roughly twelve donors, pooled across two independent experiments, went into the diversity and physicochemical repertoire analyses. Naive subsets from 5 or 6 donors and memory cells from 3 donors were included in the TRBV-TRBJ cluster analysis. Beyond this particular receptor, the publication reports: Naive CXCR3-negative and CXCR3-positive cells from the same donor showed similar TRBV-TRBJ usage, whereas memory cells showed distinct patterns. Surface CD5, linked to self-reactivity in mice, was comparable between naive subsets; TCR interaction strength was therefore also inferred from TRB CDR3 physicochemical properties. Freshly isolated PBMCs were used for most assays because CXCR3 expression went down partially after cryopreservation. Comparably high repertoire diversity was found in both naive subsets, whereas much lower repertoire diversity was found in memory CD8+ T cells. TRB CDR3s from CXCR3-positive naive cells showed higher hydrophobicity (lower Kidera factor 4), lower energy, and higher strength and volume indices than CXCR3-negative naive cells.

Each CD8+ T cell subset was flow-sorted in triplicate, and 300,000 or so cells per subset were placed directly into RLT lysis buffer. To keep memory contaminants out, a stringent definition of naive CD8+ T cells was applied: CD45RO-CCR7+CD27+CD95-. Peripheral blood mononuclear cells were isolated from buffy coats using standard density gradient centrifugation. A FACSAria III was used to flow-sort naive CD8+ T cells into CXCR3-negative and CXCR3-positive populations. Total RNA was extracted from sorted cells with an RNeasy Mini Kit. TCRdb shows the sequencer as NextSeq 550. The Human TCR Profiling Kit (MiLaboratory) was used to prepare UMI-labeled 5' RACE TRB cDNA libraries. The full amount of extracted RNA was used for cDNA synthesis, and the full amount of resulting cDNA was used for PCR amplification. Libraries were prepared in parallel using an identical number of PCR cycles. The original pipeline was this. With a minimum of two reads required per UMI, MIGEC and MiXCR pulled out about 50,000 +/- 10,000 unique UMI-labeled TRB cDNA molecules from each library. Each library averaged about 37,000 +/- 9,700 functional in-frame TRB CDR3 nucleotide clonotypes without stop codons. Diversity metrics, including normalized Shannon-Wiener and Chao1, were computed in VDJtools after downsampling to 5000 UMI-labeled TRB molecules per sample. VDJtools computed clonotype-size-weighted physicochemical properties of the central five CDR3 residues: interaction energy, strength, volume and Kidera factor 4. TCRdb reprocessed the public reads and reports one entry per CDR3 protein sequence, without DNA. V and J calls and clone size were set by TCRdb, not the authors. In this sample's table one finds 45,000 to 75,000 distinct CDR3 sequences. In total, the top ten clones hold roughly 0.42% of the sample.

CDR1 and CDR2 are read off the germline V gene (reference sequence) as LNHDA and SQIVND. Including cysteine and phenylalanine, the CDR3 has 16 amino acids. The entry carries no DNA sequence. A note on this clonotype: The antigen it recognizes is unknown.

This clonotype originated in a human donor in good health. Some clones in this sample may be carry-over from other donors' samples. Sequencing was carried out using naive CXCR3- CD8+ T cells from blood. What the cell subset or site label conveys for this sample: CD45RO-CCR7+CD27+CD95- naive CD8+ T cells lacking CXCR3 (TNR3-). This chain is built from TRBV19 and TRBJ2-1; absent DNA, TCRdb's TRBD2 call cannot be checked. The CDR3 region: CASSISEGLAGNEQFF.